The 19 T cell receptor beta chains in this list originate from one sample, sequenced in a study of blood T cell repertoires in COVID-19. Clones were sequenced by immunoSEQ multiplex PCR, and TCRdb holds only the in-frame ones, with some missing. The sample shows more than 120,000 clones, roughly 84% of them seen only once. The material sequenced was PBMCs or T cells enriched from blood (not recorded which). The receptors stem from a man aged 50-60 years in a cohort exposed to, infected with or recovered from COVID-19 (not recorded which).

V and J are TRBV11-2 and TRBJ2-3; D not certain. The germline V gene has CDR1 SGHAT and CDR2 FQNNGV. The CDR3 totals 14 residues. V dropped 5 bases and J dropped 2 bases, with 11 bases sitting between them. The CDR3 sequence is CASSPSQLTDTQYF. The CDR3 bases are TGTGCCAGCAGCCCCTCGCAACTCACAGATACGCAGTATTTT.

The chain couples TRBV5-1 to TRBJ1-1, with D hard to call. Per germline, CDR1 SGHRS and CDR2 YFSETQ. The CDR3 runs to 14 residues. The V gene lost 4 bases and the J gene lost 3 bases, with 13 bases spanning the gap. Written as DNA, the CDR3 is TGCGCCAGCAGCCGGTGGTCGGAGGACACTGAAGCTTTCTTT. This codes for CASSRWSEDTEAFF.

V and J are TRBV9 and TRBJ1-3; D unresolved. The CDR3 runs 14 residues. From germline, CDR1 is SGDLS and CDR2 YYNGEE. Deletions cut 0 bases from V and 8 bases from J, with 12 bases between. CDR3 loop: CASSVARGSDTIYF. The DNA of the CDR3 is TGTGCCAGCAGCGTAGCTCGGGGATCGGACACCATATATTTT.

V gene TRBV6-4 combines with J gene TRBJ2-1; 7 nucleotides agree with TRBD1. Germline V gene data show CDR1 as MRHNA and CDR2 as SNTAGT. With V trimmed by 8 bases and J by 3 bases, 10 bases remained unmatched. This CDR3 has 15 residues. CDR3 nucleotide sequence: TGTGCCAGCGCAAATAGACCAGGGGGCTACAATGAGCAGTTCTTC. As protein: CASANRPGGYNEQFF.

The chain is built from TRBV19 and TRBJ1-3; 7 bases agree with TRBD1. Germline assignment: CDR1 LNHDA and CDR2 SQIVND (reference sequence). V lost 4 bases, J lost 2 bases, and 5 bases stayed unmatched. This CDR3 is built from 15 residues. CDR3 in amino acids: CASSKLGTAGNTIYF. CDR3 in DNA: TGTGCCAGTAGTAAACTTGGGACAGCTGGAAACACCATATATTTT.

V gene TRBV7-9 combines with J gene TRBJ2-5; 10 nucleotides match TRBD2. In germline, CDR1 is SEHNR, CDR2 FQNEAQ (reference sequence). V was pared by 5 bases and J by 7 bases, with 10 bases of the junction left unmatched. The CDR3 sequence is 15 residues long. The CDR3 region has the DNA TGTGCCAGCAGCCCCAGCGGGGGGGACGCTCTGACCCAGTACTTC. This sequence encodes CASSPSGGDALTQYF.

The chain uses TRBV27 and TRBJ2-1, with 11 bases matching TRBD2. V shed 3 bases and J 7 bases; nucleotides not matched to a gene: 23. CDR1 MNHEY and CDR2 SMNVEV come from the germline V gene (reference sequence). The CDR3 length is 21 residues. CDR3 sequence: CASSFKGLVLAGGRVGNEQFF. Written as DNA, the CDR3 is TGTGCCAGCAGTTTTAAGGGCCTTGTGCTAGCGGGAGGAAGGGTGGGAAATGAGCAGTTCTTC.

The rearrangement joins TRBV11-3 to TRBJ1-1; unclear D gene. This CDR3 spans 13 amino acids. CDR1 is SGHNT and CDR2 is YENEEA in the germline V gene. V was cut by 2 bases and J by 1 base, with 5 bases left in between. The CDR3 region is CASSLLWNTEAFF. DNA for the CDR3: TGTGCCAGCAGCTTACTCTGGAACACTGAAGCTTTCTTT.

This clone was found once. The V gene is TRBV10-3, the J gene TRBJ2-7, with D perhaps matching TRBD1 (6 bases). The CDR3 sequence is 13 residues long. In germline, CDR1 is ENHRY, CDR2 SYGVKD. V lost 8 bases and J lost 7, with 18 bases in between. CDR3 amino acids: CAIWARGDKEQYF. The CDR3 region has the DNA TGTGCCATCTGGGCACGAGGGGACAAAGAGCAGTACTTC.

The chain carries TRBV25-1 and TRBJ1-1; TRBD1 aligns across 9 bases. CDR1 is MGHDK and CDR2 is SYGVNS in the germline V gene. The V segment lost 8 bases and the J segment 4 bases; nucleotides outside the gene matches: 11. The CDR3 length is 15 residues. CDR3 in amino acids: CASGIQGARGTEAFF. The CDR3, as DNA: TGTGCCAGCGGCATACAGGGGGCCAGGGGCACTGAAGCTTTCTTT.

The V gene is TRBV29-1, the J gene TRBJ2-2, with D possibly being TRBD2 (6 bases). Trimming pared 4 bases from V and 3 bases from J, leaving 9 bases between. Germline-derived CDR1 and CDR2 are SQVTM and ANQGSEA. The CDR3 covers 13 residues. CDR3 region: CSVVSGDTGELFF. CDR3 nucleotides: TGCAGCGTTGTCTCGGGAGACACCGGGGAGCTGTTTTTT.

This chain uses TRBV9 with TRBJ1-1, with no clear D. This CDR3 is built from 13 residues. V was trimmed by 0 bases and J by 7 bases, leaving 10 bases between them. The germline CDR1 and CDR2 sequences are SGDLS and YYNGEE. The CDR3 bases are TGTGCCAGCAGCGTAGGTAGGAGTGGTGAAGCTTTCTTT. This sequence encodes CASSVGRSGEAFF. Using reference TRBV9 and TRBJ1-1 for the parts outside the CDR3, the full variable domain is DSGVTQTPKHLITATGQRVTLRCSPRSGDLSVYWYQQSLDQGLQFLIQYYNGEERAKGNILERFSAQQFPDLHSELNLSSLELGDSALYFCASSVGRSGEAFFGQGTRLTVV.

This clone occurred once. The rearrangement links TRBV2 to TRBJ1-2; D not resolved. Trimming shortened V by 2 bases and J by 2 bases, and 3 bases separated the two germline ends. The germline gives CDR1 SNHLY, CDR2 FYNNEI. This CDR3 contains 12 residues. CDR3 in DNA: TGTGCCAGCAGTGAATCGAACTATGGCTACACCTTC. As protein: CASSESNYGYTF.

V and J are TRBV10-2 and TRBJ1-1, with 10 bases matching TRBD1. Germline CDR1 reads WSHSY; CDR2 reads SAAADI. There are 16 residues in the CDR3. V lost 5 bases to trimming and J lost 0 bases; unmatched junction nucleotides: 6. The CDR3 protein is CASSQDRGLMNTEAFF. The CDR3 bases are TGCGCCAGCAGTCAAGACAGGGGGCTTATGAACACTGAAGCTTTCTTT.

The genes are TRBV11-2 and TRBJ2-7; unclear D gene. This CDR3 has 14 amino acids. The V gene's germline CDR1 is SGHAT and CDR2 FQNNGV. The V and J ends lost 2 bases and 6 bases respectively, with 14 bases between them. CDR3 in amino acids: CASSLRQVISEQYF. In nucleotides, the CDR3 is TGTGCCAGCAGCTTAAGGCAGGTAATCTCCGAGCAGTACTTC.

The V gene is TRBV6-6, the J gene TRBJ2-1; 8 bases map to TRBD2. J gave up 5 bases and V 4 bases, and 7 bases lay outside the gene matches. The V gene's germline CDR1 is MNHNY and CDR2 SVGAGI (reference sequence). The CDR3 extends over 15 amino acids. The CDR3 DNA sequence: TGTGCCAGCAGTTTCGGGGGGGCTAACGACAATGAGCAGTTCTTC. Amino acids: CASSFGGANDNEQFF.

Concerning this clone itself: At one boundary the junction diverges from the germline segment, which might be a read error. J is TRBJ2-2 and V is TRBV2; D is unresolved. CDR3 size: 13 residues. In germline, CDR1 is SNHLY, CDR2 FYNNEI. The CDR3 spells CASSQAATGELFF. CDR3 DNA sequence: TGTGCCAGCAGTCAAGCAGCCACCGGGGAGCTGTTTTTT.

The V call is TRBV6-2 or TRBV6-3, the J call TRBJ1-6, with 7 bases matching TRBD1. Trimming cost V 6 bases and J 10 bases; bases outside gene matches: 9. The CDR3 sequence is 14 residues long. The germline gives CDR1 MNHEY, CDR2 SVGEGT. This CDR3 is CASSPTGVGSPLHF. CDR3 DNA sequence: TGTGCCAGCAGCCCAACAGGGGTTGGGTCACCCCTCCACTTT.

This chain joins TRBV2 and TRBJ1-5; D is unclear. V lost 5 bases to trimming and J lost 2 bases, with 22 bases between them. Germline CDR1 SNHLY, CDR2 FYNNEI. The length of the CDR3 is 18 residues. The CDR3 DNA sequence: TGTGCCAGCAGTCCTGACATTCACGGGAGGAAGGGCAATCAGCCCCAGCATTTT. As protein: CASSPDIHGRKGNQPQHF.